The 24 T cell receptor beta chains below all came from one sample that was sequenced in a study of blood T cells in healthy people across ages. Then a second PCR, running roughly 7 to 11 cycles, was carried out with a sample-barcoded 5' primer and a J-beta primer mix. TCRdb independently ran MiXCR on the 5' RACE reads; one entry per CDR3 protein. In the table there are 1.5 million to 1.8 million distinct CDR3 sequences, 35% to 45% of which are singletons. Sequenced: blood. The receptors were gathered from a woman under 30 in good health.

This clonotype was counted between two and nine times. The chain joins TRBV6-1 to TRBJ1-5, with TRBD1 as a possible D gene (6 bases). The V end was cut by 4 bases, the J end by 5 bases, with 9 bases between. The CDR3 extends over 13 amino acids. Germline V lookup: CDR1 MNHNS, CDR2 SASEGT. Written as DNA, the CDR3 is TGTGCCAGCAGTGGGACAGCAGATCAGCCCCAGCATTTT. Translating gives CASSGTADQPQHF.

CDR3 amino acids: CASSAPLGGLYGYTF. In nucleotides, the CDR3 is TGTGCCAGCAGCGCCCCGCTGGGGGGTCTCTATGGCTACACCTTC. The V and J genes are TRBV7-9 and TRBJ1-2, with D perhaps matching TRBD1 (5 bases). CDR1 and CDR2 (germline): SEHNR, FQNEAQ (reference sequence). CDR3 length: 15 amino acids. Trimming took 5 bases from V and 4 from J, leaving 17 bases between them.

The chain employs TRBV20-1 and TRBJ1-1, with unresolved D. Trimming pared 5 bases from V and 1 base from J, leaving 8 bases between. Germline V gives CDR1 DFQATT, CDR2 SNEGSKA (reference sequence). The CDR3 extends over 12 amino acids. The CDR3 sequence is CSALTRNTEAFF. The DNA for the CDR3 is TGCAGTGCTCTTACTCGGAACACTGAAGCTTTCTTT.

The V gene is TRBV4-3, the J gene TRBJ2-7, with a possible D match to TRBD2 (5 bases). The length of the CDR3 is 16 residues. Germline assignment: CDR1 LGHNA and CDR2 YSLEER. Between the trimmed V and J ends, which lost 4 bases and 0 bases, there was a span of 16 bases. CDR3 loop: CASSRDRGGTSYEQYF. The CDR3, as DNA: TGCGCCAGCAGCCGAGATCGAGGAGGAACCTCCTACGAGCAGTACTTC.

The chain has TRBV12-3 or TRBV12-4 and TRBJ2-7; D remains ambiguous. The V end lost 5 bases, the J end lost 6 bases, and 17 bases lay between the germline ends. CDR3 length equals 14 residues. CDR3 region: CASSHKWQKSEQYF. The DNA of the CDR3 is TGTGCCAGCAGTCACAAATGGCAGAAGAGCGAGCAGTACTTC.

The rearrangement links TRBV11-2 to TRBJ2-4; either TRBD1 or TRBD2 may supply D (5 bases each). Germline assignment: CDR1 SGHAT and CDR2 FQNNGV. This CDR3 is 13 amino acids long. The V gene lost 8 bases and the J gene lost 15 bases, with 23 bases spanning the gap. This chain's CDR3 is CASGSFRDRRLYF. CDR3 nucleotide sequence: TGTGCCAGCGGCTCATTCCGGGACCGCCGTCTGTACTTC.

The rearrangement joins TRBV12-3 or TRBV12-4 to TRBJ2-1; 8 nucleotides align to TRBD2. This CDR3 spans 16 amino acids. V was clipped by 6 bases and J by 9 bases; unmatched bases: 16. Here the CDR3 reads CASSLLAGRALSEQFF. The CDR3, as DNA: TGTGCCAGCAGCCTTCTAGCCGGGAGGGCCCTTAGTGAGCAGTTCTTC.

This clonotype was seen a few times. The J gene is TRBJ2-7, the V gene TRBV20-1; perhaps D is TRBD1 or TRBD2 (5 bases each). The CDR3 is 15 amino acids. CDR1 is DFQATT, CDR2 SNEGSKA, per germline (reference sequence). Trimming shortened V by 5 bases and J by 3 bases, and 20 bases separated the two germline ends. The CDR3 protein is CSARALVGDYYEQYF. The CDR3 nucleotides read TGCAGTGCTCGCGCGCTAGTGGGGGATTACTACGAGCAGTACTTC.

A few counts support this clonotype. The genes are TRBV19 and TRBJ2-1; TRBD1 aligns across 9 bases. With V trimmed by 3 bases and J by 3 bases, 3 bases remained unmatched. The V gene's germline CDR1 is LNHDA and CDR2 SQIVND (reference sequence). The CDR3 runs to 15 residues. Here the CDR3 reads CASSMTGGFYNEQFF. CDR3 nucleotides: TGTGCCAGTAGTATGACAGGGGGTTTCTACAATGAGCAGTTCTTC.

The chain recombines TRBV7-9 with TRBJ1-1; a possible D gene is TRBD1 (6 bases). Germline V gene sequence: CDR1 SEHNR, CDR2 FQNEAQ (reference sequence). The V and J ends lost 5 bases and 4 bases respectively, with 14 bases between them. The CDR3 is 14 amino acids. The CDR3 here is CASSPGQMSTEAFF. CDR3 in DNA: TGTGCCAGCAGCCCCGGACAGATGAGCACTGAAGCTTTCTTT.

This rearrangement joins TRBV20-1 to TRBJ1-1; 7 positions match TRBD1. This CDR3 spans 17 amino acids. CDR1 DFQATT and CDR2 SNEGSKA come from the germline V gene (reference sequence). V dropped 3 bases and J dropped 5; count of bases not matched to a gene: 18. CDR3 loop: CSARYRDRKEIGTEAFF. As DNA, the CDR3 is TGCAGTGCTAGGTACCGGGACAGAAAGGAGATCGGGACTGAAGCTTTCTTT.

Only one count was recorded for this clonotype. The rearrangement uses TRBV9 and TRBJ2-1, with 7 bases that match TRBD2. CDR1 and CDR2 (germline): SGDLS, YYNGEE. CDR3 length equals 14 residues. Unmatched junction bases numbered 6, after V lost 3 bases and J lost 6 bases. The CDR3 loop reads CASSGAGTVNEQFF. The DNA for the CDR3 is TGTGCCAGCAGCGGAGCGGGGACGGTCAATGAGCAGTTCTTC.

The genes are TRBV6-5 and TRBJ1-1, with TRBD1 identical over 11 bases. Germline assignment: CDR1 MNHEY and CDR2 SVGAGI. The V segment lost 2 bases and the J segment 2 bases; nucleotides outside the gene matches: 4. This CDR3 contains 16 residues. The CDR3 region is CASSYHGTGGNTEAFF. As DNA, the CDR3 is TGTGCCAGCAGTTACCACGGGACAGGGGGAAACACTGAAGCTTTCTTT.

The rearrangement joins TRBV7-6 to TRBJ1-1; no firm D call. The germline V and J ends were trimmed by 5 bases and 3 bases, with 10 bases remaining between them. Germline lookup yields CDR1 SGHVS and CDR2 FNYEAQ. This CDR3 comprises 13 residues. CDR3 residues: CASSPGSHTEAFF. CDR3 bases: TGTGCCAGCAGCCCCGGGAGTCACACTGAAGCTTTCTTT.

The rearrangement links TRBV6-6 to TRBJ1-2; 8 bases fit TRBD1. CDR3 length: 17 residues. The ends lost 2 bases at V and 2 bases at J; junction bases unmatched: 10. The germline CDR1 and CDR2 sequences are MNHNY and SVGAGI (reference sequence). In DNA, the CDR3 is TGTGCCAGCAGTTACAAAGGGACAGGCCGAACAAACTATGGCTACACCTTC. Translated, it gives CASSYKGTGRTNYGYTF.

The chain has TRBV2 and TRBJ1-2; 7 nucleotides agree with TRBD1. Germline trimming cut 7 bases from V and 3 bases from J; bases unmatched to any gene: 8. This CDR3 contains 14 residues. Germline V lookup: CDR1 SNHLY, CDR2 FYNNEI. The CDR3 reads CASNGQVLDYGYTF. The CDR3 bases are TGTGCCAGCAACGGACAGGTTTTAGACTATGGCTACACCTTC.

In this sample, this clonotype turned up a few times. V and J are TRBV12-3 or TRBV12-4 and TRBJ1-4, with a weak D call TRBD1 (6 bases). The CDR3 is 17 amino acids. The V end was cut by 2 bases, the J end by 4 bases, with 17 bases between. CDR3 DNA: TGTGCCAGCAGTTTATTCGGGAGCGGACAGATTAATGAAAAACTGTTTTTT. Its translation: CASSLFGSGQINEKLFF.

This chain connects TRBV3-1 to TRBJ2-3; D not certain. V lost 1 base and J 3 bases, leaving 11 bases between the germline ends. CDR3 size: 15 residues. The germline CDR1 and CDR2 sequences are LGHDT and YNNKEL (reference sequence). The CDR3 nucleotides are TGTGCCAGCAGCCAAGTCCAGGTCGGGACAGATACGCAGTATTTT. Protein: CASSQVQVGTDTQYF.

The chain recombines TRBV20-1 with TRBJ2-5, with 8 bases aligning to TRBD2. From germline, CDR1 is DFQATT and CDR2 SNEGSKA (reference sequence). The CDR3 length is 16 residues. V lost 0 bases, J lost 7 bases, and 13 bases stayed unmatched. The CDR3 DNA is TGCAGTGCTAGAGATTTCAACGGCCTCGGGAGGGGGACCCAGTACTTC. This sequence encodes CSARDFNGLGRGTQYF.

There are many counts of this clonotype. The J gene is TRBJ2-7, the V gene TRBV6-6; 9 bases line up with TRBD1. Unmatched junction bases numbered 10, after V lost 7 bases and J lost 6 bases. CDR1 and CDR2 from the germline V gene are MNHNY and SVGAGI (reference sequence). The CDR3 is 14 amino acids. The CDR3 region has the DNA TGTGCCAGCACCCACCGGGACAGGGTCACCGAGCAGTACTTC. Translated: CASTHRDRVTEQYF.

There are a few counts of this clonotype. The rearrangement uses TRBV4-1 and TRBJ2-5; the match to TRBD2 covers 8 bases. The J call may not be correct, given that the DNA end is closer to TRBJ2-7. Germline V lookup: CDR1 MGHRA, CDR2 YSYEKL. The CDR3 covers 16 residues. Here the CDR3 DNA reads TGCGCCAGCAGCCAAGACCACGGACTAGCTTCGGGCGAGCAGTACTTC. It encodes CASSQDHGLASGEQYF.

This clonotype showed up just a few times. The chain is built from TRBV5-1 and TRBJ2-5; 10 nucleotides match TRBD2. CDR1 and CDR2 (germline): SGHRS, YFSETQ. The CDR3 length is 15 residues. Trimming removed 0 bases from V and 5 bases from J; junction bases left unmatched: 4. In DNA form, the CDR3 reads TGCGCCAGCAGCTTGGAATTAGCGGGAGGTGAGACCCAGTACTTC. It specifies CASSLELAGGETQYF.

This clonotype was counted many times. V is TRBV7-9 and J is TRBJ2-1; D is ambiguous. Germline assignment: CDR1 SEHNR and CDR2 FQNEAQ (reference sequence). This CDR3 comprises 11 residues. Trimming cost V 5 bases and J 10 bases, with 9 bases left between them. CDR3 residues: CASSLYEEQFF. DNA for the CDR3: TGTGCCAGCAGCCTGTACGAAGAGCAGTTCTTC.

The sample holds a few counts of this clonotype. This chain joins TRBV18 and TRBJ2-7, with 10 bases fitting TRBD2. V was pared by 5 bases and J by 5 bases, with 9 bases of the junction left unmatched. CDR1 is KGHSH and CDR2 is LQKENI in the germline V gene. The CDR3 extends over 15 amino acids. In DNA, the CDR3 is TGTGCCAGCTCAGCGGATAGCGGGAGGTTGAACGAGCAGTACTTC. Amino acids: CASSADSGRLNEQYF.